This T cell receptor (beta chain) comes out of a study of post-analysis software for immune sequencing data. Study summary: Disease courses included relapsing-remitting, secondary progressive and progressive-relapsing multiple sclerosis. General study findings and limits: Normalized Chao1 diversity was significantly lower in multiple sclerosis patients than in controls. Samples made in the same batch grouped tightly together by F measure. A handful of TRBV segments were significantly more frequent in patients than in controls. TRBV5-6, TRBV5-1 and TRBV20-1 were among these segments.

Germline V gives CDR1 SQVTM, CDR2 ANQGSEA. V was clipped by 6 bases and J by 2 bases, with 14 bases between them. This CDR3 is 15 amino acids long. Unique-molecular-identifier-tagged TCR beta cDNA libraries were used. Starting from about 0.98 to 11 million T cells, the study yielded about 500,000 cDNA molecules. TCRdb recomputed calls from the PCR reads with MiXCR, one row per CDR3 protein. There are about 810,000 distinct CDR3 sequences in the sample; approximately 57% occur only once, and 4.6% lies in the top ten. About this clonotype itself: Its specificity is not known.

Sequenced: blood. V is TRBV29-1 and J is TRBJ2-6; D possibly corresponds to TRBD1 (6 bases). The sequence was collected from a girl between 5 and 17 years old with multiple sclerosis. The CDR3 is CSVAQGWTGANVLTF. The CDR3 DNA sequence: TGCAGCGTCGCACAGGGTTGGACTGGGGCCAACGTCCTGACTTTC.